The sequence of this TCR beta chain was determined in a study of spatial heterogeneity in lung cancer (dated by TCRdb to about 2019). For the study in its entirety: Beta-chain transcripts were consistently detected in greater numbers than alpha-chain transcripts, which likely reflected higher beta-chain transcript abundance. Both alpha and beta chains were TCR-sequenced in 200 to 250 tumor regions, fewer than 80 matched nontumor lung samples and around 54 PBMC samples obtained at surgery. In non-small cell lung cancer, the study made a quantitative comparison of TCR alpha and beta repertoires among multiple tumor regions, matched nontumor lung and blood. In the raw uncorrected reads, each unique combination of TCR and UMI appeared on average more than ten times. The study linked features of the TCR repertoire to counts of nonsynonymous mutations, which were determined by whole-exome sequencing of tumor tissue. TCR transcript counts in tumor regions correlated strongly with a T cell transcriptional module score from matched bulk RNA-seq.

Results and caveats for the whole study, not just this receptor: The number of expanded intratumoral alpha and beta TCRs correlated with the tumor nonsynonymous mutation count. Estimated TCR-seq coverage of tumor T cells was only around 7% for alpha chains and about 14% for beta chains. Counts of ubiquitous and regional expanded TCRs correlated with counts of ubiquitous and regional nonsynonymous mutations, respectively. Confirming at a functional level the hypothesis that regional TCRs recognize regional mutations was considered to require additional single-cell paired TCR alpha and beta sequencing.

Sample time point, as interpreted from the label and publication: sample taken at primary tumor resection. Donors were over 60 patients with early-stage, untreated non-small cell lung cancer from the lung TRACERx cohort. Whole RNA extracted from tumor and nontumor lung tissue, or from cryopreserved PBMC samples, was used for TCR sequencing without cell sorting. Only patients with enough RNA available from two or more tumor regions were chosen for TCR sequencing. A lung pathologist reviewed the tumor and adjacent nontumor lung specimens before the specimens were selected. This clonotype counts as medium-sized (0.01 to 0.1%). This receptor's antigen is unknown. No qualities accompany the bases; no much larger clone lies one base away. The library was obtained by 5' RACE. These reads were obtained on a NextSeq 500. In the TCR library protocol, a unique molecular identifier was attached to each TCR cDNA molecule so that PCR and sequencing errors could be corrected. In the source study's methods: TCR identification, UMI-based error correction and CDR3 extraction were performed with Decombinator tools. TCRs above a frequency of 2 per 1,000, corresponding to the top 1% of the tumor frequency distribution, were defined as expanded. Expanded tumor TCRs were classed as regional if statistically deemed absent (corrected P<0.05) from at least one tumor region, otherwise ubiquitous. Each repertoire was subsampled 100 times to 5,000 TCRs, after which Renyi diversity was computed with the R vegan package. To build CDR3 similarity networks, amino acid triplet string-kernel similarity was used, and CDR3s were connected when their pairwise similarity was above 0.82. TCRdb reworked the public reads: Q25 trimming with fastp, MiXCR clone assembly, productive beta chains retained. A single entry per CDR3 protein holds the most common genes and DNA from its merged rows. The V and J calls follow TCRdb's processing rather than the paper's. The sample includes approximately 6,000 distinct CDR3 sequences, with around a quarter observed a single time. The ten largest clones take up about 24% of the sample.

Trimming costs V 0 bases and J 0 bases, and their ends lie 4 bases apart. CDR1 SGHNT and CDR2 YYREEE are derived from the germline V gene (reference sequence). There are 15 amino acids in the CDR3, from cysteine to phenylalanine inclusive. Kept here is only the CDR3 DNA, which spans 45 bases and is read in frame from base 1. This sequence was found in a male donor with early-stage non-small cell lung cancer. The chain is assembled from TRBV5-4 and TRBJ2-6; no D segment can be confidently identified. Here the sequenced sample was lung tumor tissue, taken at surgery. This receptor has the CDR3 CASSLDYSGANVLTF. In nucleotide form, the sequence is TGTGCCAGCAGCTTGGACTACTCTGGGGCCAACGTCCTGACTTTC.